Sequencing of this TCR beta chain was carried out in a study of T cell repertoires in cytomegalovirus infection. For the study at large: Based on public TCR beta signatures, there were indications of CMV infection and of a matching HLA type. Study-level points and caveats: Dominating the ex vivo response were HLA-C-restricted CMV-specific TCR beta clonotypes.

TCRdb itself ran the reads through MiXCR, one entry per CDR3 protein. The sample carries approximately 700,000 distinct CDR3 sequences, 35% to 40% recorded once. After removal of 6 bases from V and 1 base from J, the junction contained 8 bases not matched to a gene. This CDR3 has 15 amino acids. Germline-derived CDR1 and CDR2 are MNHNS and SASEGT. In the case of this clonotype: Its antigen remains unknown.

V and J are TRBV6-1 and TRBJ2-7; 8 positions match TRBD2. This clonotype was sampled from a human donor in good health (CMV status not recorded). Some clones in this sample may be carry-over from other donors' samples. The sample consisted of PBMCs. CDR3 region: CASRIAGQSSYEQYF. The CDR3 DNA is TGTGCCAGCAGGATAGCGGGGCAATCTTCCTACGAGCAGTACTTC.